What follows are 19 T cell receptor beta chains derived from one specimen sequenced in a study of Tregs in tolerant kidney transplant recipients. TCRdb's copy holds only in-frame clones and misses some; the assay was immunoSEQ multiplex PCR. This listing includes 45,000 to 55,000 clones. Source: CD4+ T cells from blood, taken before the transplant. Source of these receptors: a human donor who received a combined kidney and bone marrow transplant.

Worth noting for this clone: Read sequence stops 3 residues before the CDR3 end, and the germline J gene provides the missing end. V gene TRBV5-6 combines with J gene TRBJ2-1; 8 bases agree with TRBD2. The trim removed 9 bases at V and 3 bases at J, leaving 8 bases unmatched. Germline V gives CDR1 SGHDT, CDR2 YYEEEE. The CDR3 totals 14 residues. The CDR3 bases that were read are TGTGCCACTAGTCGGACTAGCTTCTACAATGAG. Translating it yields CATSRTSFYNE. In full, the CDR3 is CATSRTSFYNEQFF. Drawing the rest from reference TRBV5-6 and TRBJ2-1, the complete variable domain is DAGVTQSPTHLIKTRGQQVTLRCSPKSGHDTVSWYQQALGQGPQFIFQYYEEEERQRGNFPDRFSGHQFPNYSSELNVNALLLGDSALYLCATSRTSFYNEQFFGPGTRLTVL.

Details on this clone: The read terminates 3 residues before the CDR3 end, so the remaining end is supplied by the germline J gene. This chain uses TRBV2 with TRBJ1-2; 8 positions match TRBD1. Germline CDR1 reads SNHLY; CDR2 reads FYNNEI. This CDR3 has 15 amino acids. CDR3 DNA, as far as it was read: TGTGCCAGCAGTGGCGACAGGGGATACGCCATGAGC. Translating gives CASSGDRGYAMS. The full CDR3 protein is CASSGDRGYAMSYTF. Combining the CDR3 with reference TRBV2 and TRBJ1-2 gives the whole variable domain EPEVTQTPSHQVTQMGQEVILRCVPISNHLYFYWYRQILGQKVEFLVSFYNNEISEKSEIFDDQFSVERPDGSNFTLKIRSTKLEDSAMYFCASSGDRGYAMSYTFGSGTRLTVV.

Regarding this clone: Coverage ceases 3 residues before the CDR3 finishes, and the germline J gene fills in the end. The V gene is TRBV30, the J gene TRBJ2-7, with D tentatively TRBD2 (7 bases). Germline assignment: CDR1 GTSNPN and CDR2 SVGIG (reference sequence). The CDR3 loop spans 15 amino acids. The germline V and J ends were trimmed by 6 bases and 2 bases, with 20 bases remaining between them. The covered CDR3 bases are TGTGCCTGCCAAGGGGGGGCGGGAGTAGCCTACGAG. Translated: CACQGGAGVAYE. The CDR3 in full is CACQGGAGVAYEQYF.

Details on this clone: The CDR3 goes on 3 residues after the read ends, and that part is filled in from the germline J gene. This chain joins TRBV19 and TRBJ1-5; D is perhaps TRBD1 (5 bases). From germline, CDR1 is LNHDA and CDR2 SQIVND (reference sequence). The CDR3 covers 14 residues. The V and J ends lost 7 bases and 3 bases respectively, with 13 bases between them. The covered CDR3 bases are TGTGCCAGTATCCCCCAGGGAGACAATCAGCCC. Translating gives CASIPQGDNQP. In full, the CDR3 is CASIPQGDNQPQHF.

Points on this clone: The CDR3 is cut off 3 residues early in the read; its end comes from the germline J gene. This chain connects TRBV5-1 to TRBJ2-1; perhaps TRBD1 as D (5 bases). The ends were cut back, 0 bases at V and 6 bases at J, with 10 bases in the middle. Germline assignment: CDR1 SGHRS and CDR2 YFSETQ. This CDR3 has 14 residues. CDR3: CASSLVPGSNEQFF. The CDR3 bases that were read are TGCGCCAGCAGCTTGGTCCCAGGGTCCAATGAG.

About this clone itself: The sequence runs out 3 residues before the end of the CDR3; the remainder is reconstructed from the germline J gene. The V and J genes are TRBV18 and TRBJ1-2; no definite D call. Germline V gene data show CDR1 as KGHSH and CDR2 as LQKENI. V shed 2 bases and J shed 2 bases, with 6 bases lying between them. The CDR3 length is 13 residues. The CDR3 reads CASSPIENYGYTF. CDR3 DNA, as far as it was read: TGTGCCAGCTCACCAATAGAGAACTATGGC.

Remarks on this clone: Sequencing ends 3 residues short of the CDR3 end; the germline J gene provides the rest. The chain has TRBV18 and TRBJ2-1, with 8 bases fitting TRBD2. The CDR3 totals 16 residues. The germline V gene encodes CDR1 KGHSH and CDR2 LQKENI. Trimming removed 1 base from V and 3 bases from J; junction bases left unmatched: 5. CDR3 bases read: TGTGCCAGCTCACCACTCCGGGGGGGAGGCTACAATGAG. Amino acid sequence: CASSPLRGGGYNE. From start to end, the CDR3 is CASSPLRGGGYNEQFF.

On this clone itself: The read stops 3 residues short of the end of the CDR3; the missing end is completed from the germline J gene. V usage is TRBV18 and J usage is TRBJ2-5; D remains unclear. The V end was cut by 1 base, the J end by 0 bases, with 3 bases between. The CDR3 is made up of 13 amino acids. The germline V gene encodes CDR1 KGHSH and CDR2 LQKENI. The sequenced CDR3 bases are TGTGCCAGCTCACCACGCGACCAAGAGACC. Encoded protein: CASSPRDQET. The full CDR3 protein reads CASSPRDQETQYF.

About this clone: The CDR3 end falls 3 residues outside the read, so it is completed with the germline J gene. The rearrangement links TRBV5-1 to TRBJ1-1; the match to TRBD1 covers 7 bases. The CDR3 totals 15 residues. V lost 0 bases and J lost 2; bases outside the gene matches: 4. The germline V gene encodes CDR1 SGHRS and CDR2 YFSETQ. The part of the CDR3 DNA that was read is TGCGCCAGCAGCTTGGCAGGGGGATCTAACACTGAA. This codes for CASSLAGGSNTE. The full-length CDR3 reads as CASSLAGGSNTEAFF.

The CDR3 DNA, read in part, is TGTGCCAGCAGTCACAGGGTTGGTGAAAAA. Its translation is CASSHRVGEK. The whole CDR3 is CASSHRVGEKLFF. The genes are TRBV25-1 and TRBJ1-4; D might be TRBD1 (6 bases). The read terminates 3 residues before the CDR3 end, so the remaining end is supplied by the germline J gene. V shed 5 bases and J shed 7 bases, with 11 bases lying between them. Per the germline V gene, CDR1 is MGHDK and CDR2 is SYGVNS. This CDR3 spans 13 amino acids.

Note on this clone: Read coverage stops 3 residues before the CDR3 terminus; the germline J gene supplies the remainder. This chain joins TRBV18 and TRBJ2-3, with TRBD1 matching over 8 bases. The CDR3 is 15 amino acids. Germline trimming cut 3 bases from V and 2 bases from J; bases unmatched to any gene: 4. Germline V gives CDR1 KGHSH, CDR2 LQKENI. CDR3 bases read: TGTGCCAGCTCACCCGGACAGGGAAACACAGATACG. It encodes CASSPGQGNTDT. In full, the CDR3 is CASSPGQGNTDTQYF.

Note on this clone: The read terminates 3 residues before the CDR3 end, so the remaining end is supplied by the germline J gene. The gene calls are TRBV5-4 and TRBJ2-7, with 10 bases identical to TRBD2. The CDR3 has 14 residues. Unmatched junction bases numbered 6, after V lost 6 bases and J lost 3 bases. CDR1 SGHNT and CDR2 YYREEE come from the germline V gene (reference sequence). Incomplete CDR3 DNA: TGTGCCAGCACTTCCGGGACTAGCGTCTACGAG. Its translation: CASTSGTSVYE. The entire CDR3 is CASTSGTSVYEQYF.

About this clone: The read halts 3 residues ahead of the CDR3 end, with the missing end drawn from the germline J gene. The rearrangement joins TRBV19 to TRBJ1-4; TRBD1 is a possible D gene (5 bases). The germline gives CDR1 LNHDA, CDR2 SQIVND (reference sequence). This CDR3 region has 15 residues. The germline V and J ends were trimmed by 5 bases and 8 bases, with 18 bases remaining between them. The CDR3 DNA, read in part, is TGTGCCAGTAGTTCGGTGGGCAGGGTGTACGAAAAA. This gives the protein CASSSVGRVYEK. The whole CDR3 sequence is CASSSVGRVYEKLFF.

As to this clone: A junction end diverges from the germline sequence, so it may reflect a read error. The read terminates 3 residues before the CDR3 end, so the remaining end is supplied by the germline J gene. The chain carries TRBV20-1 and TRBJ2-7, with D unresolved. Germline CDR1 reads DFQATT; CDR2 reads SNEGSKA (reference sequence). This CDR3 has 16 amino acids. CDR3 bases read: TGCAGTGCAAGAGACCCACTCAAGGTGACTTTCTACGAG. It translates to CSARDPLKVTFYE. The entire CDR3 protein is CSARDPLKVTFYEQYF.

In the case of this clone: The read ends 3 residues shy of where the CDR3 ends; the end is completed using the germline J gene. This chain links TRBV5-1 with TRBJ2-1, with 14 bases fitting TRBD2. The germline V gene encodes CDR1 SGHRS and CDR2 YFSETQ. The CDR3 consists of 15 residues. The V segment lost 2 bases and the J segment 9 bases; nucleotides outside the gene matches: 4. The CDR3 here is CASSFPGLAGVEQFF. The sequenced part of the CDR3 DNA is TGCGCCAGCAGCTTCCCGGGACTAGCGGGAGTTGAG. Looking up the rest from reference TRBV5-1 and TRBJ2-1 gives the full variable domain: KAGVTQTPRYLIKTRGQQVTLSCSPISGHRSVSWYQQTPGQGLQFLFEYFSETQRNKGNFPGRFSGRQFSNSRSEMNVSTLELGDSALYLCASSFPGLAGVEQFFGPGTRLTVL.

On this clone itself: The CDR3 goes on 3 residues after the read ends, and that part is filled in from the germline J gene. The V gene is TRBV20-1, the J gene TRBJ2-1; the match to TRBD2 covers 11 bases. Per germline, CDR1 DFQATT and CDR2 SNEGSKA (reference sequence). This CDR3 is built from 17 residues. The J segment lost 8 bases and the V segment lost 5 bases, leaving 17 bases of the junction unmatched. The CDR3 region is CSARPGLAGMGADEQFF. The CDR3 DNA, read in part, is TGCAGTGCTCGTCCTGGACTAGCGGGTATGGGTGCCGATGAG.

Regarding this clone: The read halts 3 residues ahead of the CDR3 end, with the missing end drawn from the germline J gene. This sequence joins TRBV7-8 and TRBJ2-1; tentative D call: TRBD2 (5 bases). V lost 2 bases and J lost 4, with 15 bases in between. Germline values: CDR1 SGHVS, CDR2 FQNEAQ. This CDR3 contains 16 residues. CDR3 DNA, as far as it was read: TGTGCCAGCAGCTTACAGAGACTATCAGTATACAATGAG. Its translation is CASSLQRLSVYNE. The whole CDR3 protein reads CASSLQRLSVYNEQFF. Based on the CDR3 plus reference TRBV7-8 and TRBJ2-1, the full variable domain is GAGVSQSPRYKVAKRGQDVALRCDPISGHVSLFWYQQALGQGPEFLTYFQNEAQLDKSGLPSDRFFAERPEGSVSTLKIQRTQQEDSAVYLCASSLQRLSVYNEQFFGPGTRLTVL.

Regarding this clone: The sequenced fragment ends 3 residues before the CDR3 boundary, so the rest is inferred from the germline J gene. The chain carries TRBV29-1 and TRBJ2-3; 12 nucleotides match TRBD2. Per the germline V gene, CDR1 is SQVTM and CDR2 is ANQGSEA. This CDR3 is built from 16 residues. The V and J ends lost 4 bases and 1 base, in that order; junction bases with no gene match: 6. The CDR3 spells CSVGTSGNRRTDTQYF. CDR3 DNA (partial): TGCAGCGTTGGGACTAGCGGGAACCGCCGCACAGATACG.

As concerns this clone: The observed sequence ends 3 residues before the CDR3 terminus, with the missing tail filled in from the germline J gene. V usage is TRBV19 and J usage is TRBJ1-6; 8 nucleotides align to TRBD1. Germline lookup yields CDR1 LNHDA and CDR2 SQIVND (reference sequence). CDR3 length: 17 residues. V dropped 6 bases and J dropped 0; count of bases not matched to a gene: 7. The part of the CDR3 DNA that was read is TGTGCCAGTAGGACGCGACAGGGGAGCTCCTATAATTCACCC. Amino acids: CASRTRQGSSYNSP. The full-length CDR3 reads as CASRTRQGSSYNSPLHF.